By its share, the clone carrying this T cell receptor beta chain is medium-sized. Its antigen is still unknown. Amplification of the TCR beta CDR3 was achieved through multiplex PCR with 32 V and 13 J primers. TCRdb passed the multiplex PCR reads through MiXCR, listing each CDR3 protein once. The repertoire holds more than 14,000 distinct CDR3 sequences, with under 30% as singletons. This specimen belongs to a study of immune heterogeneity within non-small cell lung tumors. Study-wide points: Tumor sites in a patient shared identical dominant CDR3 beta clonotypes and also carried site-unique high-frequency clones.

Samples each supplied approximately 600 ng of bulk tumor genomic DNA as template. Biopsy collection occurred during surgery, with several far-apart biopsies per primary tumor. Before undergoing curative surgery, patients had newly diagnosed non-small cell lung cancer that was untreated. Trimming left V 7 bases short and J 2 bases short, with 17 bases between. Germline loops: CDR1 LNHDA, CDR2 SQIVND (reference sequence). CDR3 length equals 15 residues. This TCR was recovered from a man in his forties with non-small cell lung cancer. The sequencing input was lung tumor tissue. V is TRBV19 and J is TRBJ1-2; possible D gene TRBD1, 5 bases. In DNA, the CDR3 is TGTGCCAGTATCCCCGTAGTGGGGCACAACTATGGCTACACCTTC. Its translation: CASIPVVGHNYGYTF.